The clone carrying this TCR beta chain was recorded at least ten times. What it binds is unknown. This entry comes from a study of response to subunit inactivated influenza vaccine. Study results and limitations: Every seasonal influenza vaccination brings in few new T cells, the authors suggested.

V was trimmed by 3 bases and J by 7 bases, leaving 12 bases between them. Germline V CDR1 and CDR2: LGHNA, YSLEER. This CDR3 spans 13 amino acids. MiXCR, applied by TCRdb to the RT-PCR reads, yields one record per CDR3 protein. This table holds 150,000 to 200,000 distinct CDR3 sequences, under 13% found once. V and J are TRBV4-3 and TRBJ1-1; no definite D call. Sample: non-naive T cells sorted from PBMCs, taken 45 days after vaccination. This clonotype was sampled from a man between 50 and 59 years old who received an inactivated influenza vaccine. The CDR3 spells CASSQRRGIEAFF. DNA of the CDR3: TGCGCCAGCAGCCAGAGGCGGGGAATTGAAGCTTTCTTT.